This T cell receptor (beta chain) was captured in a study of Graves' ophthalmopathy and Graves' hyperthyroidism. RNA transcripts were the template, and TCR beta CDR3 regions were amplified from them. HTBI primers served in a first-round RT-PCR, which a second-round multiplex PCR followed. TCRdb analysed the multiplex PCR reads with MiXCR anew, one entry per CDR3 protein. The table records roughly 410,000 distinct CDR3 sequences, 15% of them present only once. None of the included patients had other autoimmune diseases, uncontrolled infections, pregnancy or lactation, as these led to exclusion. The CDR3 totals 15 residues. With 1 base clipped from V and 0 bases from J, the junction kept 4 bases outside the gene matches. CDR1 SQVTM and CDR2 ANQGSEA come from the germline V gene. This clonotype appeared many times.

Sequences were obtained from peripheral blood. The chain recombines TRBV29-1 with TRBJ2-7; 9 positions agree with TRBD2. The TCR originated in a woman younger than 35 with stable Graves' hyperthyroidism. CDR3 protein: CSVEGSGGSSYEQYF. CDR3 bases: TGCAGCGTTGAAGGAAGCGGGGGGTCCTCCTACGAGCAGTACTTC.